This T cell receptor (beta chain) was captured by sequencing in a study of human T cells and chemical hapten exposure. Study-level findings and limits: TCRs above 1 in 1000 frequency stayed constant with DPC sensitization.

TCRdb itself ran the RACE reads through MiXCR, one entry per CDR3 protein. The sample records 150,000 to 200,000 distinct CDR3 sequences, 28% being singletons. This clonotype has more than one count but fewer than ten. No antigen is known for it. The time point here: patch test 3, about 24 weeks after DPC sensitization. Treatment: therapeutic diphenylcyclopropenone sensitization with weekly scalp DPC. The CDR3 has 15 residues. CDR1 is SGHTA and CDR2 is FQGNSA in the germline V gene. V lost 5 bases and J 2 bases, leaving 15 bases between the germline ends. The TCR originated in a woman aged 18-29 years with alopecia areata. Some clones in this sample may be carry-over from other donors' samples. The sample here was whole blood, taken in connection with sensitization to the hapten diphenylcyclopropenone (DPC). The rearrangement joins TRBV7-2 to TRBJ1-1; perhaps TRBD1 as D (5 bases). The CDR3: CASSPGGGTNTEAFF. The CDR3 region has the DNA TGTGCCAGCAGCCCCGGCGGGGGGACCAACACTGAAGCTTTCTTT.